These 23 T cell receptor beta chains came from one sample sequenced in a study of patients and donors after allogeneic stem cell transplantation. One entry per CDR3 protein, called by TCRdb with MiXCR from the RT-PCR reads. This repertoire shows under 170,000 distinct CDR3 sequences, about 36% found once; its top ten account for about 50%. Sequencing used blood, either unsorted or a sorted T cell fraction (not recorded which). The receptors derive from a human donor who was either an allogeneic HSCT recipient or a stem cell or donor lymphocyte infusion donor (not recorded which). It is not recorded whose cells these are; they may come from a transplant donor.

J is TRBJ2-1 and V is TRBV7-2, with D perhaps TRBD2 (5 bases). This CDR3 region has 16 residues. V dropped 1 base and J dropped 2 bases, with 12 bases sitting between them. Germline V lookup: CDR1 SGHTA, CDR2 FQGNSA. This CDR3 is CASSLDGGSPYNEQFF. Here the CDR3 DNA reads TGTGCCAGCAGCTTAGATGGAGGAAGCCCCTACAATGAGCAGTTCTTC.

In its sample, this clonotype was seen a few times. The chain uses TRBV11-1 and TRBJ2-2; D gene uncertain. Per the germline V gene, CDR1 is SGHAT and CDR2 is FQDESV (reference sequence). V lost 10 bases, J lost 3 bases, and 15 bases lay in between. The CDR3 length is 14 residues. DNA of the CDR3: TGTGCCACTGGACCGACGCGCGACACCGGGGAGCTGTTTTTT. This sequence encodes CATGPTRDTGELFF. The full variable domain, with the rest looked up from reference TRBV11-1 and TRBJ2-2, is EAEVAQSPRYKITEKSQAVAFWCDPISGHATLYWYRQILGQGPELLVQFQDESVVDDSQLPKDRFSAERLKGVDSTLKIQPAELGDSAMYLCATGPTRDTGELFFGEGSRLTVL.

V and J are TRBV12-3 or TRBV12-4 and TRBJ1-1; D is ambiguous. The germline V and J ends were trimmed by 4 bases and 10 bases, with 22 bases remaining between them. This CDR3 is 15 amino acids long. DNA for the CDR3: TGTGCCAGCAGTTCCCATATCGGCGGTACGGCGGGAGCTTTCTTT. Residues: CASSSHIGGTAGAFF.

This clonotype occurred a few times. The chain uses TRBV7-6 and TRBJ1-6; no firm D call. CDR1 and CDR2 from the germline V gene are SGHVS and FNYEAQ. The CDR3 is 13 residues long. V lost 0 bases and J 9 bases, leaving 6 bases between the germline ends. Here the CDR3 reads CASSLAHGSPLHF. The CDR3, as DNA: TGTGCCAGCAGCTTAGCCCACGGTTCACCCCTCCACTTT.

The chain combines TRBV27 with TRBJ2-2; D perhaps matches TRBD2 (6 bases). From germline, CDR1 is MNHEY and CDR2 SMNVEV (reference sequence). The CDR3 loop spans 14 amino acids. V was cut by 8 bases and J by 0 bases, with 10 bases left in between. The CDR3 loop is CASARDSNTGELFF. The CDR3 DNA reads TGTGCCAGCGCCCGGGACTCGAACACCGGGGAGCTGTTTTTT.

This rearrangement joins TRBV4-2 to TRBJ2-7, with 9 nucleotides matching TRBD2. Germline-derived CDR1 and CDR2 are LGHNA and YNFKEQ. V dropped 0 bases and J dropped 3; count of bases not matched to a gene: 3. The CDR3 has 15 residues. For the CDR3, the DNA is TGTGCCAGCAGCCAAGAGGGCGGGGGGGTCTACGAGCAGTACTTC. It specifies CASSQEGGGVYEQYF.

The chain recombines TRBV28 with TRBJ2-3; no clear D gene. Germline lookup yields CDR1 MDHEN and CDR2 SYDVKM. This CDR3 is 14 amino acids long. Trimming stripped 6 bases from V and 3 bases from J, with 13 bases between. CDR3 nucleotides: TGTGCCAGCAGCCGACCGACCGGAACAGATACGCAGTATTTT. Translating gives CASSRPTGTDTQYF. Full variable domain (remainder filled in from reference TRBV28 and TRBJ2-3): DVKVTQSSRYLVKRTGEKVFLECVQDMDHENMFWYRQDPGLGLRLIYFSYDVKMKEKGDIPEGYSVSREKKERFSLILESASTNQTSMYLCASSRPTGTDTQYFGPGTRLTVL.

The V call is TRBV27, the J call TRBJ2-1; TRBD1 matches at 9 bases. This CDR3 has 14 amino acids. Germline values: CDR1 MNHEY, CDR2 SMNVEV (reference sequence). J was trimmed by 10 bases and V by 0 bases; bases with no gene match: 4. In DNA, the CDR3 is TGTGCCAGCAGTTTATCACAGGGGGCAAAAGAGCAGTTCTTC. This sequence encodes CASSLSQGAKEQFF.

The CDR3 here is CASSPGQGVGYTF. The CDR3 DNA reads TGTGCCAGCAGCCCGGGACAGGGTGTTGGCTACACCTTC. J is TRBJ1-2 and V is TRBV7-6; 9 nucleotides agree with TRBD1. Trimming cost V 5 bases and J 7 bases; bases outside gene matches: 5. In germline, CDR1 is SGHVS, CDR2 FNYEAQ. CDR3 length equals 13 residues.

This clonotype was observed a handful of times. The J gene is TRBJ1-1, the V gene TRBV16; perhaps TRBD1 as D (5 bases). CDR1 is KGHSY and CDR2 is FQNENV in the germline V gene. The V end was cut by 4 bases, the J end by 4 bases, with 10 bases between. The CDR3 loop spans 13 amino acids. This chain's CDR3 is CASSPRAGTEAFF. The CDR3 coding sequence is TGTGCCAGCAGCCCCAGGGCCGGCACTGAAGCTTTCTTT.

CDR3 amino acids: CASSQGQGGDSPLHF. The CDR3 DNA reads as TGTGCCAGCAGCCAAGGACAGGGGGGTGATTCACCCCTCCACTTT. The chain recombines TRBV3-1 with TRBJ1-6; TRBD1 aligns across 9 bases. CDR1 is LGHDT and CDR2 is YNNKEL in the germline V gene (reference sequence). V dropped 1 base and J dropped 8; count of bases not matched to a gene: 3. This CDR3 is built from 15 residues.

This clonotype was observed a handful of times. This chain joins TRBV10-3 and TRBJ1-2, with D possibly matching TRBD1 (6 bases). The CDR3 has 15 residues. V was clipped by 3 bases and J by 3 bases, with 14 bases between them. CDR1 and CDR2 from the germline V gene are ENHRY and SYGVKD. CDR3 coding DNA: TGTGCCATCAGTGAAGTAGGGGGAAACGACTATGGCTACACCTTC. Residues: CAISEVGGNDYGYTF.

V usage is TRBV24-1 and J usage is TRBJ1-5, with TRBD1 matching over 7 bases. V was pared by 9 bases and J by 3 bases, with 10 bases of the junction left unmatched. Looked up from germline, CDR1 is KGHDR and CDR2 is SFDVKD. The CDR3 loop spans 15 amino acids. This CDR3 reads CATSGPRGDNQPQHF. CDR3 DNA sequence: TGTGCCACCTCTGGGCCCAGGGGGGACAATCAGCCCCAGCATTTT.

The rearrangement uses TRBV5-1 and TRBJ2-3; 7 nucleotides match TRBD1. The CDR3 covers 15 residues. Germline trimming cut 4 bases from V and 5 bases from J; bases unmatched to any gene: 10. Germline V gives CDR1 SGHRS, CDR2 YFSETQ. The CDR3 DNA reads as TGCGCCAGCAGCCTACACCGGGACAGCCGAGATACGCAGTATTTT. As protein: CASSLHRDSRDTQYF.

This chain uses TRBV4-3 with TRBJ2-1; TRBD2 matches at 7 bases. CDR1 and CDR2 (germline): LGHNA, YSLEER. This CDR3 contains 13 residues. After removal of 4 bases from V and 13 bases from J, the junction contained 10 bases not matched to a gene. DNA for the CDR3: TGCGCCAGCAGCCTCGGACTAGAATATTTTCAGTTCTTC. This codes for CASSLGLEYFQFF.

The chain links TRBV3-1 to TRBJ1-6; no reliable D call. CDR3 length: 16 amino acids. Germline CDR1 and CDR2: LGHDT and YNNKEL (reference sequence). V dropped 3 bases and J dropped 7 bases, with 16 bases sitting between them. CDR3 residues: CASSQKKPQTNSPLHF. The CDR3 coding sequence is TGTGCCAGCAGCCAGAAAAAACCGCAAACGAATTCACCCCTCCACTTT.

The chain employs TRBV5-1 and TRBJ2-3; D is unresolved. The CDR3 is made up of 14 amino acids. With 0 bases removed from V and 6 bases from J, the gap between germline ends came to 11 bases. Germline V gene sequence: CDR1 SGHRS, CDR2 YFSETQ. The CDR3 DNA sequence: TGCGCCAGCAGCTTGGCTCAGAATGGGGATACGCAGTATTTT. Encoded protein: CASSLAQNGDTQYF.

CDR3 bases: TGTGCCATCAGTAGCAACAGGGAAGAGAGCACCGGGGAGCTGTTTTTT. Its translation is CAISSNREESTGELFF. V usage is TRBV10-3 and J usage is TRBJ2-2; D possibly corresponds to TRBD1 (6 bases). The CDR3 loop spans 16 amino acids. V was shortened by 5 bases and J by 4 bases, with 17 bases between the two germline ends. Per the germline V gene, CDR1 is ENHRY and CDR2 is SYGVKD.

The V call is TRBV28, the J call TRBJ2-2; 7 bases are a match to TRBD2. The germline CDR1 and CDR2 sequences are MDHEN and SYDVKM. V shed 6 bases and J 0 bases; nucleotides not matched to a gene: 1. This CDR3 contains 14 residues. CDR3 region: CASRLASNTGELFF. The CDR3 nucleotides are TGTGCCAGCAGACTAGCGTCGAACACCGGGGAGCTGTTTTTT. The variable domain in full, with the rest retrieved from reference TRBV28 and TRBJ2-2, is DVKVTQSSRYLVKRTGEKVFLECVQDMDHENMFWYRQDPGLGLRLIYFSYDVKMKEKGDIPEGYSVSREKKERFSLILESASTNQTSMYLCASRLASNTGELFFGEGSRLTVL.

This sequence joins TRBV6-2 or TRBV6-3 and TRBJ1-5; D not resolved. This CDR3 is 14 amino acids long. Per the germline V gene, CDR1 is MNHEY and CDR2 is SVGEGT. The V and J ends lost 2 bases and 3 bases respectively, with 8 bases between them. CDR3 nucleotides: TGTGCCAGCAGTTACGCCCTGTTCAATCAGCCCCAGCATTTT. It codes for CASSYALFNQPQHF.

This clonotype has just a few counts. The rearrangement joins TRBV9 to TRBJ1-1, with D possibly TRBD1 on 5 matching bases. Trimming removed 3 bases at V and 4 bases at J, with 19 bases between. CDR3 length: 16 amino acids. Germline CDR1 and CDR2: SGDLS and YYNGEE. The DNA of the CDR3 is TGTGCCAGCAGCGCCGGGACCTTTACTAAGGTCACTGAAGCTTTCTTT. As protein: CASSAGTFTKVTEAFF.

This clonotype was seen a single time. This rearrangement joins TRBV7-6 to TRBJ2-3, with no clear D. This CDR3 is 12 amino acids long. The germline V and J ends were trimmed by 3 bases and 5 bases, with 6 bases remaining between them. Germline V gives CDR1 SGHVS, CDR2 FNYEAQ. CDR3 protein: CASSFEVDTQYF. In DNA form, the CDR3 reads TGTGCCAGCAGCTTCGAGGTAGATACGCAGTATTTT. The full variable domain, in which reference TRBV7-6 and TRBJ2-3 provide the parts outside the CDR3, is GAGVSQSPRYKVTKRGQDVALRCDPISGHVSLYWYRQALGQGPEFLTYFNYEAQQDKSGLPNDRFSAERPEGSISTLTIQRTEQRDSAMYRCASSFEVDTQYFGPGTRLTVL.

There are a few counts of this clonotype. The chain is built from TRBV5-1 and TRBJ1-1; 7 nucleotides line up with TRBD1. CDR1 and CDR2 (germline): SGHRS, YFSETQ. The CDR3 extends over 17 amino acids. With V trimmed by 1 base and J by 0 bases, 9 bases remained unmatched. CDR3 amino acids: CASSLMTGRRLNTEAFF. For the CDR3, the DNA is TGCGCCAGCAGCTTGATGACAGGGAGACGGTTGAACACTGAAGCTTTCTTT.